Below, one T cell receptor beta chain is given with its context. This specimen comes from a study of blood T cell repertoires in COVID-19. Method: immunoSEQ multiplex PCR; TCRdb's copy keeps in-frame clones and lacks some. The sample contains 400,000 to 550,000 clones, roughly 89% of which appear only once. The CDR3 consists of 17 residues. After removal of 5 bases from V and 3 bases from J, the junction contained 10 bases not matched to a gene. Germline V lookup: CDR1 SEHNR, CDR2 FQNEAQ (reference sequence). The TCR comes from a woman aged 30 to 39 with acute or convalescent COVID-19. The rearrangement links TRBV7-9 to TRBJ2-2, with TRBD2 matching 9 bases. Sequencing was done on a sample of peripheral blood. CDR3 DNA sequence: TGTGCCAGCAGCGCTCCAGCTAGCGGGGTCGACACCGGGGAGCTGTTTTTT. Protein product: CASSAPASGVDTGELFF.